Listed below are T cell receptor beta chains from one sample, sequenced in a study of cytomegalovirus exposure and HLA in healthy donors. Data came from immunoSEQ multiplex PCR; TCRdb stores just in-frame clones and leaves some out. The sample shows 150,000 or so clones, roughly three quarters of them seen only once. The specimen was PBMCs. These receptors originate from a woman between 50 and 59 years old in good health and CMV-seropositive. Both conserved end residues are part of each CDR3. D genes are given only for firm matches. Size values are once, few and many counts, or a class for expanded clones, and some rows have none.

CDR3 DNA: -; CDR3 protein: CASSTSSGTEAFF; D gene: -; clone size: once; CDR3 length: 13; V gene: TRBV9; J gene: TRBJ1-1
CDR3 DNA: TGTGCCAGCAGTTATGCTGGGGCGCGCGGGCCCCAGCATTTT; CDR3 protein: CASSYAGARGPQHF; D gene: -; clone size: -; CDR3 length: 14; V gene: TRBV6-6; J gene: TRBJ1-5
CDR3 DNA: TGTGCCAGCGAACCTAGCCTGGACAATGAGCAGTTCTTC; CDR3 protein: CASEPSLDNEQFF; D gene: -; clone size: -; CDR3 length: 13; V gene: TRBV2; J gene: TRBJ2-1
CDR3 DNA: TGTGCCAGCAGCTACGGGACTAGCGGGACTGTCGGGCAGTACTTC; CDR3 protein: CASSYGTSGTVGQYF; D gene: TRBD2; clone size: once; CDR3 length: 15; V gene: TRBV6-5; J gene: TRBJ2-7
CDR3 DNA: TGTGCCAGCAGCGTAGCGGGGGACACTGAAGCTTTCTTT; CDR3 protein: CASSVAGDTEAFF; D gene: -; clone size: few; CDR3 length: 13; V gene: TRBV9; J gene: TRBJ1-1
CDR3 DNA: TGCAGCGTTGGCAGGACAGGGGGCTACGAGCAGTACTTC; CDR3 protein: CSVGRTGGYEQYF; D gene: TRBD1; clone size: once; CDR3 length: 13; V gene: TRBV29-1; J gene: TRBJ2-7
CDR3 DNA: TGCGCCAGCAGCATCTCCGGGACTAGTGAAGAGACCCAGTACTTC; CDR3 protein: CASSISGTSEETQYF; D gene: TRBD2; clone size: -; CDR3 length: 15; V gene: TRBV5-1; J gene: TRBJ2-5
CDR3 DNA: TGTGCCAGCAGTGCCTCGACAGGGGGCGATGAAAAACTGTTTTTT; CDR3 protein: CASSASTGGDEKLFF; D gene: TRBD1; clone size: few; CDR3 length: 15; V gene: TRBV6-1; J gene: TRBJ1-4
CDR3 DNA: TGTGCCAGCAGCTTAGCCACGGGACTCATGAACACTGAAGCTTTCTTT; CDR3 protein: CASSLATGLMNTEAFF; D gene: -; clone size: -; CDR3 length: 16; V gene: TRBV7-8; J gene: TRBJ1-1
CDR3 DNA: TGTGCCAGCTCACCCCCAAGGGGGCGCGAGTACAATGAGCAGTTCTTC; CDR3 protein: CASSPPRGREYNEQFF; D gene: TRBD1; clone size: -; CDR3 length: 16; V gene: TRBV18; J gene: TRBJ2-1
CDR3 DNA: TGCGCCAGTAGCTTGTTACGGGGGGCCGCCGGCTCTGGGGCCAACGTCCTGACTTTC; CDR3 protein: CASSLLRGAAGSGANVLTF; D gene: -; clone size: -; CDR3 length: 19; V gene: TRBV5-1; J gene: TRBJ2-6
CDR3 DNA: TGTGCCAGCAGTCCGCCGGGACAGGGGTTAGCTTTCTTT; CDR3 protein: CASSPPGQGLAFF; D gene: TRBD1; clone size: once; CDR3 length: 13; V gene: TRBV27; J gene: TRBJ1-1
CDR3 DNA: TGTGCCAGCAGTTTATGGAACGGGGGGCAGGGCGGTAATCAGCCCCAGCATTTT; CDR3 protein: CASSLWNGGQGGNQPQHF; D gene: -; clone size: -; CDR3 length: 18; V gene: TRBV28; J gene: TRBJ1-5
CDR3 DNA: TGTGCCAGCAGTTCTGGGACTAGCGGGATTCAAGAGCAGTTCTTC; CDR3 protein: CASSSGTSGIQEQFF; D gene: TRBD2; clone size: -; CDR3 length: 15; V gene: TRBV5-4; J gene: TRBJ2-1
CDR3 DNA: TGTGCCAGCAGTGAAGGAGGGTTAACTGGCTACACCTTC; CDR3 protein: CASSEGGLTGYTF; D gene: -; clone size: few; CDR3 length: 13; V gene: TRBV6-1; J gene: TRBJ1-2
CDR3 DNA: TGTGCCAGCAGTGATACGGGAGGAGGAGATACGCAGTATTTT; CDR3 protein: CASSDTGGGDTQYF; D gene: TRBD2; clone size: -; CDR3 length: 14; V gene: TRBV25-1; J gene: TRBJ2-3
CDR3 DNA: TGTGCCAGTAGTATAGTCCCACGGTTGAGCGAGCAGTACTTC; CDR3 protein: CASSIVPRLSEQYF; D gene: -; clone size: -; CDR3 length: 14; V gene: TRBV19; J gene: TRBJ2-7
CDR3 DNA: TGTGCCAGCAGTGAAGGGGCCGGAAGGGAGACCCAGTACTTC; CDR3 protein: CASSEGAGRETQYF; D gene: -; clone size: -; CDR3 length: 14; V gene: TRBV6-1; J gene: TRBJ2-5
CDR3 DNA: TGTGCCATCAGGGAAGGGGCGGGAGGGGAGACCCAGTACTTC; CDR3 protein: CAIREGAGGETQYF; D gene: TRBD2; clone size: -; CDR3 length: 14; V gene: TRBV10-3; J gene: TRBJ2-5
CDR3 DNA: TGCGCCAGCAGCCAAGATTTGGGAGTATCTGAAGCTTTCTTT; CDR3 protein: CASSQDLGVSEAFF; D gene: -; clone size: -; CDR3 length: 14; V gene: TRBV4-3; J gene: TRBJ1-1
CDR3 DNA: TGTGCCAGCAACCCCGGGACAACGGCTGCCTACGAGCAGTACTTC; CDR3 protein: CASNPGTTAAYEQYF; D gene: -; clone size: -; CDR3 length: 15; V gene: TRBV6-6; J gene: TRBJ2-7
CDR3 DNA: TGTGCCAGCATCCTCGGGACAGCCTCTGGGGCCAACGGCCTGACTTTC; CDR3 protein: CASILGTASGANGLTF; D gene: TRBD1; clone size: -; CDR3 length: 16; V gene: TRBV2; J gene: TRBJ2-6
CDR3 DNA: TGTGCCAGCTCACCACCGGCGGGTGTACATGAGCAGTTCTTC; CDR3 protein: CASSPPAGVHEQFF; D gene: -; clone size: -; CDR3 length: 14; V gene: TRBV18; J gene: TRBJ2-1
CDR3 DNA: TGTGCCAGCTCACCACCGAGCGGACAGATTCCTACCACCTACGAGCAGTACTTC; CDR3 protein: CASSPPSGQIPTTYEQYF; D gene: -; clone size: -; CDR3 length: 18; V gene: TRBV18; J gene: TRBJ2-7
CDR3 DNA: TGTGCCAGCTCCCCCGTGAGGGAGACCCAGTACTTC; CDR3 protein: CASSPVRETQYF; D gene: -; clone size: -; CDR3 length: 12; V gene: TRBV18; J gene: TRBJ2-5
CDR3 DNA: TGCGCCAGCAAGGGGGCGGGTGACTACGAGCAGTACTTC; CDR3 protein: CASKGAGDYEQYF; D gene: TRBD1; clone size: -; CDR3 length: 13; V gene: TRBV5-1; J gene: TRBJ2-7
CDR3 DNA: TGTGCCAGCAGCGTAGCGTCTAGTCTAACCTACGAGCAGTACTTC; CDR3 protein: CASSVASSLTYEQYF; D gene: -; clone size: -; CDR3 length: 15; V gene: TRBV9; J gene: TRBJ2-7
CDR3 DNA: TGTGCCACGTCAATAGCGGAGGTATACAATGAGCAGTTCTTC; CDR3 protein: CATSIAEVYNEQFF; D gene: -; clone size: -; CDR3 length: 14; V gene: TRBV7-9; J gene: TRBJ2-1
CDR3 DNA: TGTGCCTGGGCCACTAGCGGGGACTACAATGAGCAGTTCTTC; CDR3 protein: CAWATSGDYNEQFF; D gene: TRBD2; clone size: -; CDR3 length: 14; V gene: TRBV30; J gene: TRBJ2-1
CDR3 DNA: TGTGCCAGCACCCTAGGTGCAGCCTACACTGAAGCTTTCTTT; CDR3 protein: CASTLGAAYTEAFF; D gene: -; clone size: -; CDR3 length: 14; V gene: TRBV7-2; J gene: TRBJ1-1
CDR3 DNA: TGTGCCAGCAGTGAACCCGGACAGGGGGATGCGGATACGCAGTATTTT; CDR3 protein: CASSEPGQGDADTQYF; D gene: TRBD1; clone size: -; CDR3 length: 16; V gene: TRBV2; J gene: TRBJ2-3
CDR3 DNA: TGTGCCTGGAGTGTTGAGGGTGACGGGGAGCTGTTTTTT; CDR3 protein: CAWSVEGDGELFF; D gene: -; clone size: -; CDR3 length: 13; V gene: TRBV30; J gene: TRBJ2-2
CDR3 DNA: TGTGCCTGGGAACAGGGGAACGGTTCACCCCTCCACTTT; CDR3 protein: CAWEQGNGSPLHF; D gene: TRBD1; clone size: -; CDR3 length: 13; V gene: TRBV30; J gene: TRBJ1-6
CDR3 DNA: TGTGCCAGCAGAACACAGGGGGCGGCGGCCAAAAACAGTCAGTACTTC; CDR3 protein: CASRTQGAAAKNSQYF; D gene: TRBD1; clone size: -; CDR3 length: 16; V gene: TRBV28; J gene: TRBJ2-4
CDR3 DNA: TGTGCCAGCAGCCGCCCTTCCGGGCTGCGGGCAACTACTTCCCAGGAGACCCAGTACTTC; CDR3 protein: CASSRPSGLRATTSQETQYF; D gene: -; clone size: -; CDR3 length: 20; V gene: TRBV7-6; J gene: TRBJ2-5
CDR3 DNA: TGTGCCAGCAGTTCCAACAGCGGGAGCTCCTACGAGCAGTACTTC; CDR3 protein: CASSSNSGSSYEQYF; D gene: TRBD2; clone size: -; CDR3 length: 15; V gene: TRBV28; J gene: TRBJ2-7